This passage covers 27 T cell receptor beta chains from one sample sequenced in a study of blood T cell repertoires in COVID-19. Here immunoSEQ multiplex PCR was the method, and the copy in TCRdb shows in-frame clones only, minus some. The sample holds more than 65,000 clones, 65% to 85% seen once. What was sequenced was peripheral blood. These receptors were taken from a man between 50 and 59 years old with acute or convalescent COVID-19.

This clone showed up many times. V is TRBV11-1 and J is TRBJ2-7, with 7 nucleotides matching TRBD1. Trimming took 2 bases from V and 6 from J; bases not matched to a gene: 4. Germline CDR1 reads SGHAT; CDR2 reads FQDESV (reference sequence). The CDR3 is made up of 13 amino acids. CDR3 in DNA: TGTGCCAGCAGCTTATCCCGACAGGGCGAGCAGTACTTC. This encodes CASSLSRQGEQYF. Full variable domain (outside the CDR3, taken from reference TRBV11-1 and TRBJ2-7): EAEVAQSPRYKITEKSQAVAFWCDPISGHATLYWYRQILGQGPELLVQFQDESVVDDSQLPKDRFSAERLKGVDSTLKIQPAELGDSAMYLCASSLSRQGEQYFGPGTRLTVT.

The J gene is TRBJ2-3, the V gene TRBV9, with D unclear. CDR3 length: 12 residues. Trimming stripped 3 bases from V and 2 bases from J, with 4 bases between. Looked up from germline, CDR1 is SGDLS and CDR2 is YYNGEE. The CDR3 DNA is TGTGCCAGCAGCGCAGTCACAGATACGCAGTATTTT. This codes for CASSAVTDTQYF.

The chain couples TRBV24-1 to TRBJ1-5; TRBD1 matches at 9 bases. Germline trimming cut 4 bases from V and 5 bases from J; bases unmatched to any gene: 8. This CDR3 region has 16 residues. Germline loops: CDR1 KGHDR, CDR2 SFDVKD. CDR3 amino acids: CATSDGLGQGDQPQHF. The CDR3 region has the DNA TGTGCCACCAGTGACGGGTTGGGACAGGGAGATCAGCCCCAGCATTTT.

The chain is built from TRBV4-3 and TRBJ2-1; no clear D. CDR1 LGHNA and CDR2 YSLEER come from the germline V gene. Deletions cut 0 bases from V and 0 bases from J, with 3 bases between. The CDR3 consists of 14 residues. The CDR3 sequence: CASSQDRSYNEQFF. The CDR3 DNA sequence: TGCGCCAGCAGCCAAGATCGCTCCTACAATGAGCAGTTCTTC.

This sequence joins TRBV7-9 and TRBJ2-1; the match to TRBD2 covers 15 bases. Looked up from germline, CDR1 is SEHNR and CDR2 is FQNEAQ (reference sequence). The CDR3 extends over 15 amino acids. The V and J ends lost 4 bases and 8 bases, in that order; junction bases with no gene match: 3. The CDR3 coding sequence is TGTGCCAGCAGCTCGGGACTAGCGGGGGGCCATGAGCAGTTCTTC. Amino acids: CASSSGLAGGHEQFF.

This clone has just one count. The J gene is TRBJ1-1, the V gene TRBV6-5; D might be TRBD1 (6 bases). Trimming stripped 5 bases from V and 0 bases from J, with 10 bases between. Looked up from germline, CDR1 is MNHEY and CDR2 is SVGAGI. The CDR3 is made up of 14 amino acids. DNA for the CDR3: TGTGCCAGCAGTACGGGACAAGTGAACACTGAAGCTTTCTTT. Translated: CASSTGQVNTEAFF.

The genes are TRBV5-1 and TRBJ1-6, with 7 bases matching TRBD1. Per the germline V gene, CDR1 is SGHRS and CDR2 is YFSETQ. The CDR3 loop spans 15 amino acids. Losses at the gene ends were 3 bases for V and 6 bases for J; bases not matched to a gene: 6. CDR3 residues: CASSSLTGTNSPLHF. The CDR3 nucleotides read TGCGCCAGCAGCTCCCTGACAGGGACTAATTCACCCCTCCACTTT.

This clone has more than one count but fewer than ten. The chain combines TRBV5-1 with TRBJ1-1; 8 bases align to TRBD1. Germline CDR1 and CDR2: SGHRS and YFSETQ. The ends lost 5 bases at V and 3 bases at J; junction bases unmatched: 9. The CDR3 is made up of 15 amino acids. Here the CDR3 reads CASSRTQGVDTEAFF. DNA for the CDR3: TGCGCCAGCAGTCGCACACAGGGGGTGGACACTGAAGCTTTCTTT.

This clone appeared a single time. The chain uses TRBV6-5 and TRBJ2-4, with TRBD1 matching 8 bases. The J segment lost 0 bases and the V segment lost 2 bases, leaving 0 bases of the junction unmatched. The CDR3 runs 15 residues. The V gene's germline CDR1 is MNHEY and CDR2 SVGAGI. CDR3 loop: CASSYGQGAKNIQYF. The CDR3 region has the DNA TGTGCCAGCAGTTACGGACAGGGAGCCAAAAACATTCAGTACTTC.

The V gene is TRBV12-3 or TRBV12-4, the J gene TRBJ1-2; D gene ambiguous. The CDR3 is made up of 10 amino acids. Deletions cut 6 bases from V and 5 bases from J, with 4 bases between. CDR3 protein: CASSRYGYTF. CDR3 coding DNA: TGTGCCAGCAGCCGTTATGGCTACACCTTC.

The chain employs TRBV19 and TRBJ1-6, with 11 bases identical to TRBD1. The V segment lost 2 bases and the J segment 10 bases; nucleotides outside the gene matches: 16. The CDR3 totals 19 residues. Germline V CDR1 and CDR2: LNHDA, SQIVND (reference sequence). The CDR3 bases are TGTGCCAGTAGTATATATGGTCTGGCTGGACAGGGGGCAAGATCACCCCTCCACTTT. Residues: CASSIYGLAGQGARSPLHF. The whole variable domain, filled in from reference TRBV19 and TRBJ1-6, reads DGGITQSPKYLFRKEGQNVTLSCEQNLNHDAMYWYRQDPGQGLRLIYYSQIVNDFQKGDIAEGYSVSREKKESFPLTVTSAQKNPTAFYLCASSIYGLAGQGARSPLHFGNGTRLTVT.

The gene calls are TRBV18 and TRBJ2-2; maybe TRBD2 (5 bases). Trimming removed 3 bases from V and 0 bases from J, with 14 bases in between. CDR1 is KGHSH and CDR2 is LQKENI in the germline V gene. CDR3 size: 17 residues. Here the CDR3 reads CASSPGPGSSNTGELFF. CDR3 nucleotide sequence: TGTGCCAGCTCACCCGGTCCGGGGAGTTCGAACACCGGGGAGCTGTTTTTT.

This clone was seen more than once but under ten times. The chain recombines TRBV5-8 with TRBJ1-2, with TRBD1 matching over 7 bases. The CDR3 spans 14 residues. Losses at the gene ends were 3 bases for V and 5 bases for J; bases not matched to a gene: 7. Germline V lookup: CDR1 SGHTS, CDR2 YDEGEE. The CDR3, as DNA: TGTGCCAGCAGCTCCCGGGACAGAGATTATGGCTACACCTTC. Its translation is CASSSRDRDYGYTF.

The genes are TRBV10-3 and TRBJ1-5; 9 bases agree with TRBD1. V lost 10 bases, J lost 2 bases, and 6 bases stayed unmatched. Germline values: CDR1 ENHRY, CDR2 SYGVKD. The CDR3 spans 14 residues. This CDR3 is CATGGQGGNQPQHF. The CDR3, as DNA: TGTGCCACGGGGGGACAGGGCGGCAATCAGCCCCAGCATTTT.

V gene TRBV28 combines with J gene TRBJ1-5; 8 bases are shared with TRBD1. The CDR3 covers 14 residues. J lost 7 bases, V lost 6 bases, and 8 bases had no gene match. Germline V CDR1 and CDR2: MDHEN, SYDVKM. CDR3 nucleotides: TGTGCCAGCAGGAACGGACAGGGAGCCCAGCCCCAGCATTTT. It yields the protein CASRNGQGAQPQHF.

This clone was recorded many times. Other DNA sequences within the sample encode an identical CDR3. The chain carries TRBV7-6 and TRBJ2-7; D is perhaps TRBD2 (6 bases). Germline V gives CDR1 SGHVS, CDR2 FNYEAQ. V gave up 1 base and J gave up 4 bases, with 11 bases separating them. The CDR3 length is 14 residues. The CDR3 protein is CASSLEEGSYEQYF. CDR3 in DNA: TGTGCCAGCAGCTTAGAGGAGGGTTCGTACGAGCAGTACTTC.

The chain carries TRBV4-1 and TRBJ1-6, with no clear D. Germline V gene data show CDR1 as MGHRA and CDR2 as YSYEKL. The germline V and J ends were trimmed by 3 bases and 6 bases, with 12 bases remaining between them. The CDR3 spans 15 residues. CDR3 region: CASSHEKAGNSPLHF. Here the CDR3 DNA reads TGCGCCAGCAGCCACGAAAAGGCAGGTAATTCACCCCTCCACTTT.

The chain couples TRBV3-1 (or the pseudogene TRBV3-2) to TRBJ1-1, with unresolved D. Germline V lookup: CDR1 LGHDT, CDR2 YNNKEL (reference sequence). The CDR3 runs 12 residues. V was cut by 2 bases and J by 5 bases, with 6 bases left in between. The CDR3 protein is CASSQTVTEAFF. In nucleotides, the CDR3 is TGTGCCAGCAGCCAAACGGTAACTGAAGCTTTCTTT.

CDR3 nucleotides: TGCGCCAGCAGCTTGGTTCTTAATTCGAGACAGGAATTGAACACTGAAGCTTTCTTT. It translates to CASSLVLNSRQELNTEAFF. The chain joins TRBV5-1 to TRBJ1-1, with D maybe TRBD1 (6 bases). Germline-derived CDR1 and CDR2 are SGHRS and YFSETQ. This CDR3 has 19 amino acids. The ends were cut back, 0 bases at V and 0 bases at J, with 21 bases in the middle. The variable domain in full, completed from reference TRBV5-1 and TRBJ1-1, reads KAGVTQTPRYLIKTRGQQVTLSCSPISGHRSVSWYQQTPGQGLQFLFEYFSETQRNKGNFPGRFSGRQFSNSRSEMNVSTLELGDSALYLCASSLVLNSRQELNTEAFFGQGTRLTVV.

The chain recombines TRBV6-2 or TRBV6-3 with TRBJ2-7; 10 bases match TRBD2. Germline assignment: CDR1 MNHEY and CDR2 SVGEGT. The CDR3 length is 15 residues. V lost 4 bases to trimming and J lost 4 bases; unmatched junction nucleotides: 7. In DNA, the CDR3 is TGTGCCAGCAGTTTTCTAGCGGGAGTCGGTTACGAGCAGTACTTC. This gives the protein CASSFLAGVGYEQYF.

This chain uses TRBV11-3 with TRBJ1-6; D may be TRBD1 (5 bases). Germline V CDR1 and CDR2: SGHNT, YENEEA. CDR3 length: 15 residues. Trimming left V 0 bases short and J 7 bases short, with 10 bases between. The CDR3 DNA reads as TGTGCCAGCAGCTTAGATACAGGAGGGAATTCACCCCTCCACTTT. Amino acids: CASSLDTGGNSPLHF.

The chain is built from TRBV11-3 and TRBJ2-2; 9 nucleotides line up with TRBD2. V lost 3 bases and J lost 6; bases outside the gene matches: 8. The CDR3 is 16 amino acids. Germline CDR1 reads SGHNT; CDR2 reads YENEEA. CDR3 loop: CASSLGLAVNSGELFF. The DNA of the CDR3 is TGTGCCAGCAGCTTGGGACTAGCCGTGAATTCCGGGGAGCTGTTTTTT.

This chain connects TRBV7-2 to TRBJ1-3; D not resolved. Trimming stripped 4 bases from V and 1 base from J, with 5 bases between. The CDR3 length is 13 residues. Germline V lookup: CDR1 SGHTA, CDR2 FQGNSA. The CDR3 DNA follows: TGTGCCAGCAGCTCCCTTTCTGGAAACACCATATATTTT. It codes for CASSSLSGNTIYF.

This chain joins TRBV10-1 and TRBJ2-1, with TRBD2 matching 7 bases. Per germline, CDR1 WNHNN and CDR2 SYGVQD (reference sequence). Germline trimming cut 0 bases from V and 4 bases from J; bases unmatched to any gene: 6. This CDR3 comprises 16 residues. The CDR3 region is CASSESGLVGYNEQFF. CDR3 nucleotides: TGCGCCAGCAGTGAGTCCGGACTAGTAGGGTACAATGAGCAGTTCTTC.

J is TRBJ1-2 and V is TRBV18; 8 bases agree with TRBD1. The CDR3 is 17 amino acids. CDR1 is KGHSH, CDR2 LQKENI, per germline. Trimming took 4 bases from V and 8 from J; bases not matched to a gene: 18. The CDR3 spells CASSRDGTGPSEGGYTF. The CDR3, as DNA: TGTGCCAGCTCACGGGACGGGACAGGACCGTCGGAGGGGGGCTACACCTTC.

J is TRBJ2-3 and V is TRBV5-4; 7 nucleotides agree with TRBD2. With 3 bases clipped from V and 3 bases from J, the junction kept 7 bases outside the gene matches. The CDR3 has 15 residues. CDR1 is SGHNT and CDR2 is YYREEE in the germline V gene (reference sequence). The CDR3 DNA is TGTGCCAGCAGCTCATCGGGGGGTGGGACAGATACGCAGTATTTT. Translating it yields CASSSSGGGTDTQYF.

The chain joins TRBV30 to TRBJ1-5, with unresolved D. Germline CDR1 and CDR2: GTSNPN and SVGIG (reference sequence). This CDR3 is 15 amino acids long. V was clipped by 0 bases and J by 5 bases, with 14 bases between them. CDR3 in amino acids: CAWSVLGRRDQPQHF. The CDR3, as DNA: TGTGCCTGGAGTGTACTAGGGAGGAGGGATCAGCCCCAGCATTTT. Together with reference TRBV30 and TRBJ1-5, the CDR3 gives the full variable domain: SQTIHQWPATLVQPVGSPLSLECTVEGTSNPNLYWYRQAAGRGLQLLFYSVGIGQISSEVPQNLSASRPQDRQFILSSKKLLLSDSGFYLCAWSVLGRRDQPQHFGDGTRLSIL.